In its sample, the clone carrying this TCR beta chain was seen a few times. These data belong to a study of technical replicates of blood from several donors. Libraries were prepared by immunoSEQ multiplex PCR; TCRdb keeps only in-frame clonotypes and omits some of them. The sample includes about 83,000 clones, 92% of them seen just once. Germline V gives CDR1 MGHDK, CDR2 SYGVNS. CDR3 length: 14 amino acids. With 6 bases clipped from V and 7 bases from J, the junction kept 6 bases outside the gene matches. The TCR comes from a human donor in good health. The V and J genes are TRBV25-1 and TRBJ1-4; 9 positions match TRBD1. The sample consisted of T cells isolated from PBMCs. The chain's CDR3 is CASSSPTGGEKLFF. CDR3 nucleotides: TGTGCCAGCAGCTCCCCGACAGGGGGTGAAAAACTGTTTTTT. The whole variable domain, filled in from reference TRBV25-1 and TRBJ1-4, reads EADIYQTPRYLVIGTGKKITLECSQTMGHDKMYWYQQDPGMELHLIHYSYGVNSTEKGDLSSESTVSRIRTEHFPLTLESARPSHTSQYLCASSSPTGGEKLFFGSGTQLSVL.